Listed here is a single TCR beta chain. As yet, its antigen is unknown. This record belongs to a study of cytomegalovirus exposure and HLA in healthy donors. Whole-study results and caveats: A highly shared variant cluster was judged a likely technical artifact. One variant, a missense change in DCLRE1C, was linked in a later analysis to TCR beta V- and J-gene trimming.

This CDR3 has 14 residues. Trimming at V came to 6 bases and at J to 3 bases, leaving 7 bases not matched to a gene. In germline, CDR1 is WNHNN, CDR2 SYGVQD (reference sequence). Vbeta (60) and Jbeta (13) primers were used in the PCR. In the study's own analysis: It was a later analysis that counted some 80 million unique TCR beta chains, of which some 10 million were shared. The method was immunoSEQ multiplex PCR; TCRdb's version includes in-frame clones alone and lacks a portion of them. V and J calls and clone size are as listed in that table; D and trimming were resolved from the DNA. In all, the sample yields tens of thousands of clones.

This receptor was identified in a male donor in good health and CMV-seronegative. Source material: PBMCs. The chain combines TRBV10-1 with TRBJ1-1; TRBD1 aligns across 7 bases. CDR3 nucleotide sequence: TGCGCCAGCAGACAAGACAGGGCTGACACTGAAGCTTTCTTT. Translating it yields CASRQDRADTEAFF.